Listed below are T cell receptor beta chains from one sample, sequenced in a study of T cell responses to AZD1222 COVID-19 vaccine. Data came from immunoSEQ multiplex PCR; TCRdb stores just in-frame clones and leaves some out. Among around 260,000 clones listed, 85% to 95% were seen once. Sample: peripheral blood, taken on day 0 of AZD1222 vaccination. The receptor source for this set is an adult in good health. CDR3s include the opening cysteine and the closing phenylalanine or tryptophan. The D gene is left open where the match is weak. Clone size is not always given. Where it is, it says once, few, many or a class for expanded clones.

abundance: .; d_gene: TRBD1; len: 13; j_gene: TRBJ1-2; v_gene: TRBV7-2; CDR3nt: TGTGCCAGCAGCTTAAGGCAGGGGGACGGCTACACCTTC; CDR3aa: CASSLRQGDGYTF
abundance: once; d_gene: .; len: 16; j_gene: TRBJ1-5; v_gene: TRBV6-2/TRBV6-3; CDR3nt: TGTGCCAGCAGCCCCCGGGGCCGAGGGGTTAATCAGCCCCAGCATTTT; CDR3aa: CASSPRGRGVNQPQHF
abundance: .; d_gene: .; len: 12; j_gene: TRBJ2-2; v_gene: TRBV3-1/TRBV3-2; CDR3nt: TGTGCCAGCAGACCTAACACCGGGGAGCTGTTTTTT; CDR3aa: CASRPNTGELFF
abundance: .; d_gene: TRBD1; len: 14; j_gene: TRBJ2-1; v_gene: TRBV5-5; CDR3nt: TGTGCCAGCAGCCCCGGACAGGGGGCGGGCGAGCAGTTCTTC; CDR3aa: CASSPGQGAGEQFF
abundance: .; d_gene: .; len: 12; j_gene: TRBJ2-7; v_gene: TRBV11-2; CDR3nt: TGTGCCAGCAGCTTCACTAGCTACGAGCAGTACTTC; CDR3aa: CASSFTSYEQYF
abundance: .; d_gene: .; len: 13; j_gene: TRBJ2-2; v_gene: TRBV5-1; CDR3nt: TGCGCCAGCACCCCGTTCATTTCCGGGGAGCTGTTTTTT; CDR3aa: CASTPFISGELFF
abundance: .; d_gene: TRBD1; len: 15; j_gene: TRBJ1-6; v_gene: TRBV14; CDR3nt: TGTGCCAGCAGCCCGCCCGGACAGGGGAATTCACCCCTCCACTTT; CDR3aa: CASSPPGQGNSPLHF
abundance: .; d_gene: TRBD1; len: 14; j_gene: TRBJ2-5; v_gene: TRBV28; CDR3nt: TGTGCCAGCACCTCGGGACAGTCTCAAGAGACCCAGTACTTC; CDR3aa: CASTSGQSQETQYF
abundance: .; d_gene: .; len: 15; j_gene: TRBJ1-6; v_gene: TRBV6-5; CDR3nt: TGTGCCAGCACTCAGGGGAACACCTATAATTCACCCCTCCACTTT; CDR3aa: CASTQGNTYNSPLHF
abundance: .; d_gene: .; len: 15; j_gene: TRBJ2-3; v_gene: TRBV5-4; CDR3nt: TGTGCCAGCAGCTTGGACAGGGCGAGCACAGATACGCAGTATTTT; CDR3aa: CASSLDRASTDTQYF
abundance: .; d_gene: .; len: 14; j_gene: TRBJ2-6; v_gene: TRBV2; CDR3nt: TGTGCCAGCAGAATCGGGACTGGGGCCAACGTCCTGACTTTC; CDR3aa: CASRIGTGANVLTF
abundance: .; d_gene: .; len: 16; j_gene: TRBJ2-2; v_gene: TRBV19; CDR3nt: TGTGCCAGTAGACTTCGGGGTAGGGTGAACACCGGGGAGCTGTTTTTT; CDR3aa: CASRLRGRVNTGELFF
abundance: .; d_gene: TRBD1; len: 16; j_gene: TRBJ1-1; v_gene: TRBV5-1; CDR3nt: TGCGCCAGCAGCTTGGTTGGCAGGGGGCGAAGAACTGAAGCTTTCTTT; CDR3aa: CASSLVGRGRRTEAFF
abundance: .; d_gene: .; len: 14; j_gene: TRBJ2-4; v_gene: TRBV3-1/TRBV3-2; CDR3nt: TGTGCCAGCAGCCAAGAAGTAGCCAAAAACATTCAGTACTTC; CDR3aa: CASSQEVAKNIQYF
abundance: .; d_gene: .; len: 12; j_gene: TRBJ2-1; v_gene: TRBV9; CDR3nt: TGTGCCAGCAGACGGGGCCCGGGTGAGCAGTTCTTC; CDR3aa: CASRRGPGEQFF
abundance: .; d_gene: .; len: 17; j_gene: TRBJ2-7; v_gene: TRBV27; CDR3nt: TGTGCCAGCAGTTTACTGCCCAGGCCCCGGGTGGCCCACGAGCAGTACTTC; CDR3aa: CASSLLPRPRVAHEQYF
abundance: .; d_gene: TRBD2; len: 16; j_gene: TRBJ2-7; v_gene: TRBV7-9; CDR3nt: TGTGCCAGCAGCTCAATAGGACTAGCGCATAGCTACGAGCAGTACTTC; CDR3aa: CASSSIGLAHSYEQYF
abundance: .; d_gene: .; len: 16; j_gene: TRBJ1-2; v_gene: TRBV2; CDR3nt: TGTGCCAGCAGTGTAACCGGGACACCCCTAAACTATGGCTACACCTTC; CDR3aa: CASSVTGTPLNYGYTF
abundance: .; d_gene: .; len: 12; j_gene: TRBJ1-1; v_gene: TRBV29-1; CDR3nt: TGCAGCGTTCTTAGGACGAACACTGAAGCTTTCTTT; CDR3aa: CSVLRTNTEAFF
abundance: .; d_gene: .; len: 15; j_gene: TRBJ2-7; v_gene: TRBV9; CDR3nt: TGTGCCAGCAGCCCAAGGGGTTACAGCTCCTACGAGCAGTACTTC; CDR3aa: CASSPRGYSSYEQYF
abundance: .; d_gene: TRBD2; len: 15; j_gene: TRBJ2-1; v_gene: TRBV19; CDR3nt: TGTGCCAGCAGCTTGACTAGCGGGATTTACAATGAGCAGTTCTTC; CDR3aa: CASSLTSGIYNEQFF
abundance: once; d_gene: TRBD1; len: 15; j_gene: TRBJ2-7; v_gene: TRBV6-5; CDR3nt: TGTGCCAGCAGTCGTGGGACAGGGGTAACCTACGAGCAGTACTTC; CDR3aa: CASSRGTGVTYEQYF
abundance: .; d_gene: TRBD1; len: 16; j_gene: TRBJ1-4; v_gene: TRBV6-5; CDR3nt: TGTGCCAGCAGTTACTCTCCCAGGGGGTCAAATGAAAAACTGTTTTTT; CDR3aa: CASSYSPRGSNEKLFF
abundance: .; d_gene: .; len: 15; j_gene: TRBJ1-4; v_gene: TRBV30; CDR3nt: TGTGCCTGGAGTGTACTTGGGAGGGGCGGTGAAAAACTGTTTTTT; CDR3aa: CAWSVLGRGGEKLFF
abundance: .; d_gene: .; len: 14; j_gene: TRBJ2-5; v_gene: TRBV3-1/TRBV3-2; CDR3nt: TGTGCCAGCAGCCGCCCGGACGTACAAGAGACCCAGTACTTC; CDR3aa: CASSRPDVQETQYF
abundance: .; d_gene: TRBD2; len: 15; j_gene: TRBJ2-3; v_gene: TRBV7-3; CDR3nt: TGTGCCAGCAGCTTAAACGCGGGAGGCCCAGTTACGCAGTATTTT; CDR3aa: CASSLNAGGPVTQYF
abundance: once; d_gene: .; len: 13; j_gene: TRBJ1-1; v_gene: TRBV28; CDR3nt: TGTGCCACCGACGGGGGACCGAACACTGAAGCTTTCTTT; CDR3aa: CATDGGPNTEAFF
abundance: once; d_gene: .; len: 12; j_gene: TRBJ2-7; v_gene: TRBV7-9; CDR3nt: TGTGCCAGCAGCTTAGCGGGCCCTCTCGCGATCTTC; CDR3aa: CASSLAGPLAIF
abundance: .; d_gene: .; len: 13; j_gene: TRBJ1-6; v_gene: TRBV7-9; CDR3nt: TGTGCCAGCAGCTTGGAGATCAATTCACCCCTCCACTTT; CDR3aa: CASSLEINSPLHF
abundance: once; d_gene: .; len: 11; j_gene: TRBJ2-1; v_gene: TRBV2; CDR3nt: TGTGCCAGGGGGGCGGGAGATGAGCAGTTCTTC; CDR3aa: CARGAGDEQFF
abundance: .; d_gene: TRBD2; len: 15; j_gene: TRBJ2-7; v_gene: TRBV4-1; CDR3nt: TGCGCCAGCAGCCAAGCCCAGCGGGGGCCCTACGAGCAGTACTTC; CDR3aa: CASSQAQRGPYEQYF
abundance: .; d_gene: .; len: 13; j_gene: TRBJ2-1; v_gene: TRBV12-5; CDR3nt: TGTGCTAGTGGAGTCGGGTTACACAATGAGCAGTTCTTC; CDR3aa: CASGVGLHNEQFF
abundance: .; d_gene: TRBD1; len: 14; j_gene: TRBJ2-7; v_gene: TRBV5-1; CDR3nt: TGCGCCACCAGCGACAGGGGAGATCCCTACGAGCAGTACTTC; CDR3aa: CATSDRGDPYEQYF
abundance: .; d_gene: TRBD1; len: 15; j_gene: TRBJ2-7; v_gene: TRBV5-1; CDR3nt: TGCGCCAGCAGCAATCCGGGACAGGGAACCTACGAGCAGTACTTC; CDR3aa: CASSNPGQGTYEQYF
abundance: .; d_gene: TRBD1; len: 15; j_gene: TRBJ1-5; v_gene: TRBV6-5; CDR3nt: TGTGCCAGCACTTCCCGACAGGGCAACAATCAGCCCCAGCATTTT; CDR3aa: CASTSRQGNNQPQHF
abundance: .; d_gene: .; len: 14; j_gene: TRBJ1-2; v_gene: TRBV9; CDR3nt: TGTGCCAGCAGTCCAGGTATCTCCCTAGGTGGCTACACCTTC; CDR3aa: CASSPGISLGGYTF
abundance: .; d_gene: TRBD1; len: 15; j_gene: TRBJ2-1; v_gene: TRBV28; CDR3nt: TGTGCCAGCAGTTTCATGGGACAGGGGGCCAGTGAGCAGTTCTTC; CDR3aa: CASSFMGQGASEQFF
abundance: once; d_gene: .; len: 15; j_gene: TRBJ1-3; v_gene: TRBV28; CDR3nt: TGTGCCAGCAGACCCCAGGGCCTCTCTGGAAACACCATATATTTT; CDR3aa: CASRPQGLSGNTIYF
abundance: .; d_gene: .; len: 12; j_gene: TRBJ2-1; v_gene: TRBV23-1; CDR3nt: TGCGCCAGCAGTCGCAAGAACAATGAGCAGTTCTTC; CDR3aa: CASSRKNNEQFF
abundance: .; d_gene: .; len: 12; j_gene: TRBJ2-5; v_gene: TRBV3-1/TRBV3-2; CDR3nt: TGTGCCAGCAGCCATCGACTGGAGACCCAGTACTTC; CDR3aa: CASSHRLETQYF